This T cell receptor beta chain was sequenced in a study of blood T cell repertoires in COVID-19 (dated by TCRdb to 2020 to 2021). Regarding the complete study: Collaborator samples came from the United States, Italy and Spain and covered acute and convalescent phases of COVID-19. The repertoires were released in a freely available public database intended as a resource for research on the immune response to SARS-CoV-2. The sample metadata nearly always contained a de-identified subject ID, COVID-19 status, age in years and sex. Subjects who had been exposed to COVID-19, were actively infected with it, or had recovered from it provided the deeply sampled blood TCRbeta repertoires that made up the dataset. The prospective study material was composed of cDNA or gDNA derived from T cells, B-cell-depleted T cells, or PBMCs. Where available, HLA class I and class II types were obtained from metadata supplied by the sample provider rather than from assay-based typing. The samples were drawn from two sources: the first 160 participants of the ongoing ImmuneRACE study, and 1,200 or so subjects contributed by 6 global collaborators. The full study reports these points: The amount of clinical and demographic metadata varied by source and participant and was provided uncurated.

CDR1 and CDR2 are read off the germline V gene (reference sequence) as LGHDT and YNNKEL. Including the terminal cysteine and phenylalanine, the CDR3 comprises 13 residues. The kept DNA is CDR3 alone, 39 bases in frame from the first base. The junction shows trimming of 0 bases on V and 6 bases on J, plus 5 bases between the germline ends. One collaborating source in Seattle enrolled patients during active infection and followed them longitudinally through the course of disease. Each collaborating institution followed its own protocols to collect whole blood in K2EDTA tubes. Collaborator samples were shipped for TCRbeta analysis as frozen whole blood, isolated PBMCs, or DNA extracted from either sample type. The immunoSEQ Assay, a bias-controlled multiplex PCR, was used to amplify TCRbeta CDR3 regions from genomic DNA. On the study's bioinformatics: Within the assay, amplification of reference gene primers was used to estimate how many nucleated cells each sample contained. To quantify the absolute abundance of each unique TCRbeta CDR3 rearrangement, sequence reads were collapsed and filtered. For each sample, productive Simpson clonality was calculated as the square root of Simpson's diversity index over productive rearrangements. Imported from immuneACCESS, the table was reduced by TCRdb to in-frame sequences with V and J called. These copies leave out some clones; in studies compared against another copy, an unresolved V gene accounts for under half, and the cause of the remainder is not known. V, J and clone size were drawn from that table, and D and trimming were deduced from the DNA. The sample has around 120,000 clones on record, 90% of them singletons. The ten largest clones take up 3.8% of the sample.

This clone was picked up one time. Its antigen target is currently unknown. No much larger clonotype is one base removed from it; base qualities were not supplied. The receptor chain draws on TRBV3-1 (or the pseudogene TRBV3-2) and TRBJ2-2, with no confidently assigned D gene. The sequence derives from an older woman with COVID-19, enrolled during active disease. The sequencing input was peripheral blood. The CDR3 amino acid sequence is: CASSQEPAGELFF. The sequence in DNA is TGTGCCAGCAGCCAAGAACCGGCCGGGGAGCTGTTTTTT.